Sequencing of this TCR beta chain was carried out in a study of control samples from healthy donors and cancer patients. V dropped 1 base and J dropped 11 bases, with 11 bases sitting between them. The CDR3 spans 12 residues. Per germline, CDR1 KGHSH and CDR2 LQKENI. Generated by immunoSEQ multiplex PCR, the TCRdb table keeps only in-frame clones and is missing some. The sample lists around 30,000 clones, more than 85% occurring once. The chain employs TRBV18 and TRBJ1-2; D gene ambiguous. Sequenced input: PBMCs. This clonotype was obtained from a woman in her 40s with lung cancer. DNA of the CDR3: TGTGCCAGCTCACCACAAGTCGGGGTTTACACCTTC. Its translation is CASSPQVGVYTF.